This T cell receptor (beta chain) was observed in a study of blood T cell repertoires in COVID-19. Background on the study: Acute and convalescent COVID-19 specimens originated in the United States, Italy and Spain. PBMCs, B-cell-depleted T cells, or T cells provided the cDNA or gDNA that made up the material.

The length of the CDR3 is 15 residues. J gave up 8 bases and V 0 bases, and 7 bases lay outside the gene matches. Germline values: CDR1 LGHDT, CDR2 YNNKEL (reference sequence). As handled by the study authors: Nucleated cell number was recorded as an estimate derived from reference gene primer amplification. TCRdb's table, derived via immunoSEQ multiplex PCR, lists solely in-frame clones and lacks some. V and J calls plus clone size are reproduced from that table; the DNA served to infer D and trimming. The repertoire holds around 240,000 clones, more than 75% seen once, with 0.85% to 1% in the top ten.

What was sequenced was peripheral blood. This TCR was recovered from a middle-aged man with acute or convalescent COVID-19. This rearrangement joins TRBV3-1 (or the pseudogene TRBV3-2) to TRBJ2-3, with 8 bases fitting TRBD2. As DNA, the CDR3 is TGTGCCAGCAGCCAAGATTTCGGGGGGGGTGGTACGCAGTATTTT. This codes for CASSQDFGGGGTQYF.